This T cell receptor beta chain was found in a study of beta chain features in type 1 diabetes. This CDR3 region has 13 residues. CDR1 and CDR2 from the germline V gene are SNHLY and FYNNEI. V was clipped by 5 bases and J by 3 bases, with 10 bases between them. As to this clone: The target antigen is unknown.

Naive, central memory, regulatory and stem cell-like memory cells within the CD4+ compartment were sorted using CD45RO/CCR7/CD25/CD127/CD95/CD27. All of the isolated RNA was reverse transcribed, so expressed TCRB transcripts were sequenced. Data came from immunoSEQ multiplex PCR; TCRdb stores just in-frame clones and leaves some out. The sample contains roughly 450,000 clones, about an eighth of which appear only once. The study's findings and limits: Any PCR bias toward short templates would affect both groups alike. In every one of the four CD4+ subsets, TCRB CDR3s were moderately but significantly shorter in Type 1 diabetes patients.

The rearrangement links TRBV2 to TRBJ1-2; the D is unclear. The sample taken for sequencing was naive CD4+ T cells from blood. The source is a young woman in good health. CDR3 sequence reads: CASSSGPDYGYTF. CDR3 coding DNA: TGTGCCAGCAGTTCCGGGCCCGACTATGGCTACACCTTC. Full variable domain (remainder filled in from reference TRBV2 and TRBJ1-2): EPEVTQTPSHQVTQMGQEVILRCVPISNHLYFYWYRQILGQKVEFLVSFYNNEISEKSEIFDDQFSVERPDGSNFTLKIRSTKLEDSAMYFCASSSGPDYGYTFGSGTRLTVV.